Many counts were recorded for the clone carrying this T cell receptor (beta chain). Its antigen is not known. Germline assignment: CDR1 SGHVS and CDR2 FQNEAQ. V lost 5 bases, J lost 8 bases, and 2 bases stayed unmatched. This CDR3 has 12 amino acids. The data were taken from a study of T cells in Graves' hyperthyroidism and ophthalmopathy. The source material, RNA transcripts, was used to amplify TCR beta CDR3 regions. During a first-round RT-PCR of the TCR CDR3, the HTBI primer set was used. TCRdb fed the multiplex PCR reads into MiXCR, producing one record per CDR3 protein. The sample contains around 480,000 distinct CDR3 sequences, approximately 15% of which appear only once. The study's findings and limits: The model's output predicted ophthalmopathy at a median of 6.5 months prior to onset.

Exclusion of patients followed from uncontrolled infection, other autoimmune disease, pregnancy or lactation. Diagnoses rested on clinical symptoms, serum thyroxine and TRAb, thyroid ultrasound and orbital computed tomography. The gene calls are TRBV7-8 and TRBJ2-2, with TRBD1 identical over 7 bases. Source material: blood. This sequence originates from a woman under 30 with Graves' hyperthyroidism. CDR3 region: CASSDRVGELFF. CDR3 nucleotide sequence: TGTGCCAGCAGCGACAGGGTGGGGGAGCTGTTTTTT.